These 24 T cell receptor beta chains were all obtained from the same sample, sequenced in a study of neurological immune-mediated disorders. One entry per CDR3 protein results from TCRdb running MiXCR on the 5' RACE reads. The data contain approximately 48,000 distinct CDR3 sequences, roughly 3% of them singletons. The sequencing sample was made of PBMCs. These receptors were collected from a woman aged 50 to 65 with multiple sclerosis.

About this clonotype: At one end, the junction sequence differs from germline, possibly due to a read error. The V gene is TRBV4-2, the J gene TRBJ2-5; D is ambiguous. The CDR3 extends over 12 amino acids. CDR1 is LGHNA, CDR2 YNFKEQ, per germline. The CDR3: CDSSKDKETQYF. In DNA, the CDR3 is TGTGACAGCAGCAAAGATAAAGAGACCCAGTACTTC.

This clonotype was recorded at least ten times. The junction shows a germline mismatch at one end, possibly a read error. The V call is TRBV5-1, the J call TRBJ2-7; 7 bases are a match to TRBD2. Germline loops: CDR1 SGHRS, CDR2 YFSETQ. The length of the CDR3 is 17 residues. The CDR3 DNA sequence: TGCGCCACCAGCGGGAAGATACGTGGGGAGGGAAGATCCGAGCAGTACTTC. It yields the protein CATSGKIRGEGRSEQYF.

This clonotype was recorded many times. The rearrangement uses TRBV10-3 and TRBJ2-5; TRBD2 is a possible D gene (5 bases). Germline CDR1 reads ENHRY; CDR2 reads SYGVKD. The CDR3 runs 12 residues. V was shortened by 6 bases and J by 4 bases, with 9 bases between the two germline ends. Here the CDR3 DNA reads TGTGCCATCAGCCTTGCGGGAGAGACCCAGTACTTC. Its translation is CAISLAGETQYF.

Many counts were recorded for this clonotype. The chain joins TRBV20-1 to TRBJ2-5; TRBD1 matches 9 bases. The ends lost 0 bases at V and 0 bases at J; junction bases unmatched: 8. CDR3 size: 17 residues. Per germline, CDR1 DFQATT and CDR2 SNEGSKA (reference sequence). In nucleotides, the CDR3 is TGCAGTGCTAGAGATGTAACGGGACAGGGCTACCAAGAGACCCAGTACTTC. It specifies CSARDVTGQGYQETQYF.

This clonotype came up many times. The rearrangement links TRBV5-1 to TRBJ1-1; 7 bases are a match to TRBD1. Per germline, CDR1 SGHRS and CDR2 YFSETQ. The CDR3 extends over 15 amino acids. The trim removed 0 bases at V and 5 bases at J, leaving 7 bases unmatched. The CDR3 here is CASSLEQGVMTEAFF. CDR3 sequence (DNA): TGCGCCAGCAGCTTGGAGCAGGGGGTTATGACTGAAGCTTTCTTT.

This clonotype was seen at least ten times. Here the CDR3 reads CSARDGAKNIQYF. The CDR3 DNA reads as TGCAGTGCTAGAGATGGGGCCAAAAACATTCAGTACTTC. The chain employs TRBV20-1 and TRBJ2-4, with D hard to call. The CDR3 spans 13 residues. Trimming cost V 0 bases and J 1 base, with 4 bases left between them. The germline V gene encodes CDR1 DFQATT and CDR2 SNEGSKA (reference sequence).

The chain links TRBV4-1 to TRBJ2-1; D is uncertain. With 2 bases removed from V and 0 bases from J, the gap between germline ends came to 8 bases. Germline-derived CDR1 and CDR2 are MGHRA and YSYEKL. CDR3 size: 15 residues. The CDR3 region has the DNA TGCGCCAGCAGCCAAAAGACCAGCTCCTACAATGAGCAGTTCTTC. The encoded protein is CASSQKTSSYNEQFF.

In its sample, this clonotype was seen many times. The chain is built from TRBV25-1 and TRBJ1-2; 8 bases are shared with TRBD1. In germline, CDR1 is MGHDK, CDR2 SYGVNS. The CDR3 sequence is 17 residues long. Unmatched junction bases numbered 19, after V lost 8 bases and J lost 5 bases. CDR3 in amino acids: CASYGVRHGTGSYGYTF. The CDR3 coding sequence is TGTGCCAGCTATGGAGTGCGACATGGGACAGGCTCTTATGGCTACACCTTC.

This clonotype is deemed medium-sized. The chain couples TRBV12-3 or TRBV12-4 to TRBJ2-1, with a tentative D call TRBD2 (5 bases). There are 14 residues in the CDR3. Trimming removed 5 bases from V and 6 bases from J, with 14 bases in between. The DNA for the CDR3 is TGTGCCAGCAGTCGGACTTCACTAACCAATGAGCAGTTCTTC. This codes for CASSRTSLTNEQFF.

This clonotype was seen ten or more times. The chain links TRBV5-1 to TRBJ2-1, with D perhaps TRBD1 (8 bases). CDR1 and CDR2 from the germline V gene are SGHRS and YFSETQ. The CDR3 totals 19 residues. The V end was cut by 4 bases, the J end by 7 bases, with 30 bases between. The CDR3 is CASSEDRARASGAVNEQFF. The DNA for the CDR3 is TGCGCCAGCAGCGAGGACAGGGCCCGAGCTAGCGGCGCGGTGAATGAGCAGTTCTTC.

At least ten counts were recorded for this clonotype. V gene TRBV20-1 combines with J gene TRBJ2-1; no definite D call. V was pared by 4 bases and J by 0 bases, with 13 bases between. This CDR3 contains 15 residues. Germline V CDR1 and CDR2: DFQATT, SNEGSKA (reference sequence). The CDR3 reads CSATVLQSSYNEQFF. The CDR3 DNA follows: TGCAGTGCTACGGTCCTGCAAAGCTCCTACAATGAGCAGTTCTTC.

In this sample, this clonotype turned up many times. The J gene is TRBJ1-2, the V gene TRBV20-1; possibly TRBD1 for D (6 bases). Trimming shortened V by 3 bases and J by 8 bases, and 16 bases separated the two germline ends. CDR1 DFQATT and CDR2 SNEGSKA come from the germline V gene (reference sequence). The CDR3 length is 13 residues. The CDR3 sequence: CSASPRTQGGYTF. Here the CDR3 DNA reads TGCAGTGCTAGCCCACGGACCCAGGGGGGCTACACCTTC.

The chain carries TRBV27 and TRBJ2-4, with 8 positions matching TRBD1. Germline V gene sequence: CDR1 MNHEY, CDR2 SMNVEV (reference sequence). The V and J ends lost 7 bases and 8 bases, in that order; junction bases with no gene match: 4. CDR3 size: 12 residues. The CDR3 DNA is TGTGCCAGCACCACGACAGGGGACATTCAGTACTTC. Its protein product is CASTTTGDIQYF.

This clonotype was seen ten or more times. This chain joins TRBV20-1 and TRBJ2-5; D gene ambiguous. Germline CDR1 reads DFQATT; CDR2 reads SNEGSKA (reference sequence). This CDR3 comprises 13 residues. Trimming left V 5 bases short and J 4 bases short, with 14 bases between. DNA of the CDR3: TGCAGTGCTTCCACTCAATCCCGAGAGACCCAGTACTTC. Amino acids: CSASTQSRETQYF.

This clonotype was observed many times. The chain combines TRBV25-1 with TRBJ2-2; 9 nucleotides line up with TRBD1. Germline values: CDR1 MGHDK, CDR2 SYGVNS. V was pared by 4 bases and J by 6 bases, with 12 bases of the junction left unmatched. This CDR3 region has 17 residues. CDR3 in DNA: TGTGCCAGCAGTGGCCTCCGGGACAGGGCCGGACCCGGGGAGCTGTTTTTT. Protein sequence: CASSGLRDRAGPGELFF. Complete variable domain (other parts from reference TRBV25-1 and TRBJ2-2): EADIYQTPRYLVIGTGKKITLECSQTMGHDKMYWYQQDPGMELHLIHYSYGVNSTEKGDLSSESTVSRIRTEHFPLTLESARPSHTSQYLCASSGLRDRAGPGELFFGEGSRLTVL.

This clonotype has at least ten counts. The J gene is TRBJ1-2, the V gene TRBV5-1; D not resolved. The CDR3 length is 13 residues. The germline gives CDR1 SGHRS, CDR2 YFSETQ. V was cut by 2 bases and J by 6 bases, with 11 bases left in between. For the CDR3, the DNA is TGCGCCAGCAGCTTCCCTGGAGGTCATGGCTACACCTTC. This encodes CASSFPGGHGYTF. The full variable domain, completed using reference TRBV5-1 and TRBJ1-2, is KAGVTQTPRYLIKTRGQQVTLSCSPISGHRSVSWYQQTPGQGLQFLFEYFSETQRNKGNFPGRFSGRQFSNSRSEMNVSTLELGDSALYLCASSFPGGHGYTFGSGTRLTVV.

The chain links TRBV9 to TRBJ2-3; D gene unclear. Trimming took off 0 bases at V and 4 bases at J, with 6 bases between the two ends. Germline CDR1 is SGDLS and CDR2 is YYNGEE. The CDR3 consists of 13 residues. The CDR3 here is CASSVEVSDTQYF. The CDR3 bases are TGTGCCAGCAGCGTAGAGGTGTCAGATACGCAGTATTTT.

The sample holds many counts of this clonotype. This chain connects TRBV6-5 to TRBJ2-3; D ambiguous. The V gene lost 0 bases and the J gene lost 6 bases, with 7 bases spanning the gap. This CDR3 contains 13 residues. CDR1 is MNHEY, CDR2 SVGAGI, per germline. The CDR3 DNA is TGTGCCAGCAGTTACTCGGAACGGGATACGCAGTATTTT. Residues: CASSYSERDTQYF.

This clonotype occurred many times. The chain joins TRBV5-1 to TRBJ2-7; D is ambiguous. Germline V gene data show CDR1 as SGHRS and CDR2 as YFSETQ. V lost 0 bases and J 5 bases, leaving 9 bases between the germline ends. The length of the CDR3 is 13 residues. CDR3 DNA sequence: TGCGCCAGCAGCTTGGGGCCAGGCGACGAGCAGTACTTC. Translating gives CASSLGPGDEQYF.

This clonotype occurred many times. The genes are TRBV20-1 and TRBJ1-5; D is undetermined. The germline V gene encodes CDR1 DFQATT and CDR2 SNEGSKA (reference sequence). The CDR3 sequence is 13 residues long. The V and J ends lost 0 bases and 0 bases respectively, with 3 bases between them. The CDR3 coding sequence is TGCAGTGCTAGAGAGGGTAGCAATCAGCCCCAGCATTTT. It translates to CSAREGSNQPQHF.

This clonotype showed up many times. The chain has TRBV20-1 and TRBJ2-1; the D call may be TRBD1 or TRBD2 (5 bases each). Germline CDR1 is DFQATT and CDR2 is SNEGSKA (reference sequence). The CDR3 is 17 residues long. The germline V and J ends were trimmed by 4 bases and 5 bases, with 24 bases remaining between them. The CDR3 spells CSANGGWWQGKNNEQFF. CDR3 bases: TGCAGTGCTAATGGGGGTTGGTGGCAGGGTAAAAACAATGAGCAGTTCTTC.

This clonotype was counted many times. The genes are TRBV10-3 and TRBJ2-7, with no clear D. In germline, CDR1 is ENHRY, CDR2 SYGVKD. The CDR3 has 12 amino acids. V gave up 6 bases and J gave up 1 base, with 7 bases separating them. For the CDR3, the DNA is TGTGCCATCAGGGACGGATCCTACGAGCAGTACTTC. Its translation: CAIRDGSYEQYF.

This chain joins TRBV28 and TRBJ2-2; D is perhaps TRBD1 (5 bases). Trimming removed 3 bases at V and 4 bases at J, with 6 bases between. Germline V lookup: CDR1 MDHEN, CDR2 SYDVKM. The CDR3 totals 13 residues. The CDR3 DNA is TGTGCCAGCAGTTTTAGGGGCACCGGGGAGCTGTTTTTT. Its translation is CASSFRGTGELFF. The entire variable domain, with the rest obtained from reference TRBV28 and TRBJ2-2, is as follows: DVKVTQSSRYLVKRTGEKVFLECVQDMDHENMFWYRQDPGLGLRLIYFSYDVKMKEKGDIPEGYSVSREKKERFSLILESASTNQTSMYLCASSFRGTGELFFGEGSRLTVL.

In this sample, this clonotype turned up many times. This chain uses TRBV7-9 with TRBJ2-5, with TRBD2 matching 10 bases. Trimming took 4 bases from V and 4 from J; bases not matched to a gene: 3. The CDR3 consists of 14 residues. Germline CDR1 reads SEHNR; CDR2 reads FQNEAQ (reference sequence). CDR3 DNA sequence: TGTGCCAGCAGCTCCCGGACTAGCGGAGAGACCCAGTACTTC. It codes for CASSSRTSGETQYF.